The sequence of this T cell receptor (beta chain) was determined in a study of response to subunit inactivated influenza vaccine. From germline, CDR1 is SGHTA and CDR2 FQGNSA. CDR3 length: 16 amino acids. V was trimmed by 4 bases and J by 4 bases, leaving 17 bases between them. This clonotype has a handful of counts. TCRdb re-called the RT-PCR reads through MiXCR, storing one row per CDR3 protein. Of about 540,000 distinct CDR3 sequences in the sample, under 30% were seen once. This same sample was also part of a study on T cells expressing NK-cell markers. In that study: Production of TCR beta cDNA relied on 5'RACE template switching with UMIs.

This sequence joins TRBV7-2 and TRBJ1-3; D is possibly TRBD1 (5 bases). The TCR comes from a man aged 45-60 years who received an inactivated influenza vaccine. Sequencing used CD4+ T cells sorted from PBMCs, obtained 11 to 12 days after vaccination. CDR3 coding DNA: TGTGCCAGCAGCTCATCCGGGACTGGGAAAGGAAACACCATATATTTT. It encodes CASSSSGTGKGNTIYF.